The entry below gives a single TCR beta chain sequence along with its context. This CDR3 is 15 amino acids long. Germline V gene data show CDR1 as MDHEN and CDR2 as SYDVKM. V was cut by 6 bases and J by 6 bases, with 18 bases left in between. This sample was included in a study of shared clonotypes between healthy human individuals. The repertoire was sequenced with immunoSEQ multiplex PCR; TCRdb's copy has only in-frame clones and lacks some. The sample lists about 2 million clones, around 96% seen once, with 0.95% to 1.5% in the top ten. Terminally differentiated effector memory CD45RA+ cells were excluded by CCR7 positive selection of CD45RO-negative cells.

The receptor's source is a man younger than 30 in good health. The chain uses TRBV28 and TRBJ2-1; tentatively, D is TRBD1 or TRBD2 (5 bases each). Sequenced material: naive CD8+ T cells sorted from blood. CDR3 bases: TGTGCCAGCAGCCCCAGACGGGGAAGGGGCAATGAGCAGTTCTTC. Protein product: CASSPRRGRGNEQFF.